This note documents a single TCR beta chain sequence. The sample is drawn from a study of blood T cell repertoires in COVID-19. About the study: Acute-phase and convalescent COVID-19 samples originated in the United States, Italy and Spain.

Germline V gene data show CDR1 as SGHNT and CDR2 as YENEEA. The CDR3 is 17 amino acids. V shed 1 base and J shed 4 bases, with 18 bases lying between them. Method: immunoSEQ multiplex PCR; TCRdb's copy keeps in-frame clones and lacks some. The sample lists 70,000 to 85,000 clones, approximately 81% occurring once. The chain links TRBV11-3 to TRBJ2-3, with a possible D match to TRBD1 (6 bases). The specimen sequenced was peripheral blood. The sequence came from a woman at least 80 years old with acute or convalescent COVID-19. The chain's CDR3 is CASSLVMSGASADTQYF. CDR3 bases: TGTGCCAGCAGCTTAGTTATGTCAGGGGCTTCGGCAGATACGCAGTATTTT.